Listed below are T cell receptor beta chains from one sample, sequenced in a study of response to subunit inactivated influenza vaccine. MiXCR, applied by TCRdb to the RT-PCR reads, yields one record per CDR3 protein. The data contain hundreds of thousands of distinct CDR3 sequences, around 8% of them singletons. This specimen consisted of PBMCs from blood, obtained less than 25 months after vaccination. The receptor set was obtained from a man between 50 and 69 years old who received an inactivated influenza vaccine. Each CDR3 is given with its conserved first and last residue. A D gene is named only where the DNA matches it firmly. Size is omitted from some rows. Given values are once, few, many or a class for expanded clones.

size: many; D: TRBD1; J: TRBJ1-5; V: TRBV6-5; DNA: TGTGCCAGCAGTTACACGGGACAGGGGGCAAATCAGCCCCAGCATTTT; CDR3: CASSYTGQGANQPQHF
size: many; D: NA; J: TRBJ2-5; V: TRBV11-2; DNA: TGTGCCAGCAGCTTGGGTCGGGTCCAAGAGACCCAGTACTTC; CDR3: CASSLGRVQETQYF
size: many; D: NA; J: TRBJ2-1; V: TRBV7-9; DNA: TGTGCCAGCAGCTTGGGGTTACTACACTACAATGAGCAGTTCTTC; CDR3: CASSLGLLHYNEQFF
size: few; D: NA; J: TRBJ2-1; V: TRBV29-1; DNA: TGCAGCGTTGAAAGGGAACCCAAAGTGGGGCAGTTCTTC; CDR3: CSVEREPKVGQFF
size: few; D: NA; J: TRBJ1-1; V: TRBV15; DNA: TGTGCCACCAGCAGAGATTTGGAGGCCACTGAAGCTTTCTTT; CDR3: CATSRDLEATEAFF
size: NA; D: TRBD2; J: TRBJ2-3; V: TRBV20-1; DNA: TGCAGTGCTAGACCCGCGGTGCGGGAGGCCACAGATACGCAGTATTTT; CDR3: CSARPAVREATDTQYF
size: few; D: NA; J: TRBJ2-7; V: TRBV27; DNA: TGTGCCAGCATTGGGAGCTCCTACGAGCAGTACTTC; CDR3: CASIGSSYEQYF
size: few; D: TRBD2; J: TRBJ2-3; V: TRBV5-6; DNA: TGTGCCAGCAGCGCGGGGACTAGTGAGGCAGATACGCAGTATTTT; CDR3: CASSAGTSEADTQYF
size: many; D: NA; J: TRBJ2-7; V: TRBV6-5; DNA: TGTGCCAGCAGTTACTCGACCTCCAGGGAATTAACCTACGAGCAGTACTTC; CDR3: CASSYSTSRELTYEQYF
size: few; D: NA; J: TRBJ2-2; V: TRBV10-3; DNA: TGTGCCATCAGTGGAGTAGGGTTTTCCGGGGAGCTGTTTTTT; CDR3: CAISGVGFSGELFF
size: few; D: NA; J: TRBJ2-1; V: TRBV11-2; DNA: TGTGCCAGCAGCTTAGACGGTGCGTCCAATGAGCAGTTCTTC; CDR3: CASSLDGASNEQFF
size: few; D: NA; J: TRBJ2-7; V: TRBV24-1; DNA: TGTGCCACCAGTGACCTTGACACCGACGAGCAGTACTTC; CDR3: CATSDLDTDEQYF
size: NA; D: NA; J: TRBJ1-1; V: TRBV20-1; DNA: TGCAGTGCTAGAGTTGGGACCATGAACACTGAAGCTTTCTTT; CDR3: CSARVGTMNTEAFF
size: NA; D: NA; J: TRBJ2-1; V: TRBV27; DNA: TGTGCCAGCAGTTCTGCGGAGGTTTGGGGTGAGCAGTTCTTC; CDR3: CASSSAEVWGEQFF
size: few; D: NA; J: TRBJ2-7; V: TRBV20-1; DNA: TGCAGTGCTAGGCCAATATACGAGCAGTACTTC; CDR3: CSARPIYEQYF
size: few; D: NA; J: TRBJ2-7; V: TRBV28; DNA: TGTGCCAGTTGGAGTCGATCCTACGAGCAGTACTTC; CDR3: CASWSRSYEQYF
size: NA; D: NA; J: TRBJ1-2; V: TRBV4-2; DNA: TGTGCCAGCAGCCAAGGAAACCCACGGGACTATGGCTACACCTTC; CDR3: CASSQGNPRDYGYTF
size: many; D: NA; J: TRBJ2-1; V: TRBV5-6; DNA: TGTGCCAGCAGCTCTCCCGTTGTGGTTAGTTACAATGAGCAGTTCTTC; CDR3: CASSSPVVVSYNEQFF
size: NA; D: NA; J: TRBJ2-7; V: TRBV4-2; DNA: TGTGCCACCCCTGGGGCAGGGGAGTCCTACGAGCAGTACTTC; CDR3: CATPGAGESYEQYF
size: few; D: NA; J: TRBJ2-2; V: TRBV6-2/TRBV6-3; DNA: TGTGCCAGCAGTCCATCAGGGGGGTCCGGGGAGCTGTTTTTT; CDR3: CASSPSGGSGELFF
size: few; D: TRBD1; J: TRBJ2-3; V: TRBV9; DNA: TGTGCCAGCAGCCGACTAACTGGACAGGGACTTCTCACAGATACGCAGTATTTT; CDR3: CASSRLTGQGLLTDTQYF
size: many; D: NA; J: TRBJ1-6; V: TRBV10-3; DNA: TGTGCCATCAGTGAGTCAGTTCAGGGGAATTCACCCCTCCACTTT; CDR3: CAISESVQGNSPLHF
size: few; D: NA; J: TRBJ1-1; V: TRBV6-1; DNA: TGTGCCAGCAGGATGGGGCTTTCCACTGAAGCTTTCTTT; CDR3: CASRMGLSTEAFF
size: many; D: NA; J: TRBJ2-3; V: TRBV4-2; DNA: TGTGCCAGCAGCAGCACGACAGATACGCAGTATTTT; CDR3: CASSSTTDTQYF
size: NA; D: TRBD1; J: TRBJ1-4; V: TRBV5-1; DNA: TGCGCCAGCAGCCTCGGGACAGCGGGGGAAAAACTGTTTTTT; CDR3: CASSLGTAGEKLFF
size: few; D: NA; J: TRBJ2-2; V: TRBV10-3; DNA: TGTGCCATCAAGAAGTACCCCATGGGGGACACCGGGGAGCTGTTTTTT; CDR3: CAIKKYPMGDTGELFF
size: many; D: NA; J: TRBJ1-1; V: TRBV5-1; DNA: TGCGCCAGCAGCTTTTCGACAGGCGTGAACACTGAAGCTTTCTTT; CDR3: CASSFSTGVNTEAFF
size: NA; D: NA; J: TRBJ2-1; V: TRBV7-2; DNA: TGTGCCAGCACCCCGCAACAGGCCTCCTACAATGAGCAGTTCTTC; CDR3: CASTPQQASYNEQFF
size: few; D: NA; J: TRBJ1-4; V: TRBV4-3; DNA: TGCGCCAGCAGTTCGGGGACTGGTTATGAAAAACTGTTTTTT; CDR3: CASSSGTGYEKLFF
size: many; D: NA; J: TRBJ1-5; V: TRBV5-1; DNA: TGCGCCAGCAGCTTGAGCTCCGGGGGCAATCAGCCCCAGCATTTT; CDR3: CASSLSSGGNQPQHF
size: NA; D: NA; J: TRBJ1-1; V: TRBV6-1; DNA: TGTGCCAGCTGCGGCAGCCAGAGACCCAACACTGAAGCTTTCTTT; CDR3: CASCGSQRPNTEAFF
size: NA; D: TRBD2; J: TRBJ2-3; V: TRBV3-1; DNA: TGTGCCAGCAGCCAAGTATTCGGAGCGGGAGACACAGATACGCAGTATTTT; CDR3: CASSQVFGAGDTDTQYF
size: many; D: NA; J: TRBJ2-2; V: TRBV12-3/TRBV12-4; DNA: TGTGCCAGCAGTTCTCCTACACTCACCGGGGAGCTGTTTTTT; CDR3: CASSSPTLTGELFF
size: many; D: NA; J: TRBJ2-3; V: TRBV20-1; DNA: TGCAGTGCTAGACTAGCTGCAGATACGCAGTATTTT; CDR3: CSARLAADTQYF
size: many; D: NA; J: TRBJ2-1; V: TRBV27; DNA: TGTGCCAGCAATAATGAGCAGTTCTTC; CDR3: CASNNEQFF
size: NA; D: TRBD1; J: TRBJ2-5; V: TRBV20-1; DNA: TGCAGTGCTACACTCGGGGACAGTGTAGGTCTGGAGAACCAGTACTTC; CDR3: CSATLGDSVGLENQYF
size: many; D: NA; J: TRBJ2-3; V: TRBV7-9; DNA: TGTGCCAGCAGCTTAGGTCAACCAGGCACAGATACGCAGTATTTT; CDR3: CASSLGQPGTDTQYF